Below, one T cell receptor (beta chain) is given with its context. What it binds is not known. This entry comes from a study of post-analysis software for immune sequencing data. Unique molecular identifiers were present in the TCR beta cDNA libraries. Each CDR3 protein gets one entry after TCRdb re-called the PCR reads with MiXCR. Of 600,000 to 700,000 distinct CDR3 sequences detected, 55% to 70% appear once; the ten largest clones hold about 11%. CDR1 and CDR2 (germline): MNHEY, SVGEGT. This CDR3 region has 17 residues. V was clipped by 0 bases and J by 4 bases, with 18 bases between them. Study results and caveats: A handful of TRBV segments were significantly more frequent in patients than in controls. TRBV5-6, TRBV5-1 and TRBV20-1 were among these segments.

The receptor comes from a girl under 10 years old with multiple sclerosis. Sequencing used blood. This chain joins TRBV6-2 or TRBV6-3 and TRBJ1-2; D gene ambiguous. CDR3 region: CASSYSLDHPDPYGYTF. CDR3 DNA sequence: TGTGCCAGCAGTTACTCCCTTGACCACCCAGATCCCTATGGCTACACCTTC.